A single sample gave rise to the 8 T cell receptor beta chains below, sequenced in a study of blood T cell repertoires in COVID-19. Produced via immunoSEQ multiplex PCR; TCRdb's table is partial and in-frame only. The sample includes about 74,000 clones, around 88% seen only once; the top ten take 1.9%. Sequencing was performed on peripheral blood. The receptors were sampled from a woman of 80 years or more with active or convalescent COVID-19.

The chain is built from TRBV10-3 and TRBJ1-6, with D possibly matching TRBD1 (5 bases). This CDR3 contains 15 residues. Germline CDR1 and CDR2: ENHRY and SYGVKD. Trimming took off 0 bases at V and 10 bases at J, with 13 bases between the two ends. CDR3 DNA: TGTGCCATCAGTGAGTCTGCCCAGGGAAGATCACCCCTCCACTTT. It is translated as CAISESAQGRSPLHF.

V gene TRBV19 combines with J gene TRBJ1-5; D uncertain. Germline V lookup: CDR1 LNHDA, CDR2 SQIVND (reference sequence). V gave up 5 bases and J gave up 0 bases, with 11 bases separating them. This CDR3 has 15 residues. The CDR3 bases are TGTGCCAGTAGTTTCGACGGGTATAGCAATCAGCCCCAGCATTTT. Its translation: CASSFDGYSNQPQHF.

This chain links TRBV6-2 or TRBV6-3 with TRBJ1-4, with TRBD1 as a possible D gene (6 bases). Germline assignment: CDR1 MNHEY and CDR2 SVGEGT. V was trimmed by 4 bases and J by 0 bases, leaving 15 bases between them. The CDR3 covers 17 residues. This CDR3 is CASSSAGQRATNEKLFF. In DNA form, the CDR3 reads TGTGCCAGCAGTTCTGCCGGACAGCGAGCAACTAATGAAAAACTGTTTTTT.

The chain couples TRBV7-9 to TRBJ1-5; D perhaps matches TRBD1 (5 bases). V gave up 2 bases and J gave up 0 bases, with 5 bases separating them. The CDR3 sequence is 14 residues long. CDR1 is SEHNR, CDR2 FQNEAQ, per germline (reference sequence). The CDR3: CASSLQGSNQPQHF. Here the CDR3 DNA reads TGTGCCAGCAGCTTACAGGGTAGCAATCAGCCCCAGCATTTT.

The chain uses TRBV9 and TRBJ2-1, with 7 bases identical to TRBD2. CDR1 SGDLS and CDR2 YYNGEE come from the germline V gene. The CDR3 has 15 amino acids. V was clipped by 2 bases and J by 6 bases; unmatched bases: 8. The CDR3 is CASSVAWGTINEQFF. The CDR3 DNA is TGTGCCAGCAGCGTGGCTTGGGGGACTATCAATGAGCAGTTCTTC.

This clone was seen only once. This sequence joins TRBV30 and TRBJ1-2, with 9 bases matching TRBD1. The CDR3 is 14 amino acids. V lost 1 base, J lost 5 bases, and 5 bases stayed unmatched. Per germline, CDR1 GTSNPN and CDR2 SVGIG (reference sequence). CDR3 sequence: CAWSGWTGDYGYTF. DNA of the CDR3: TGTGCCTGGAGTGGCTGGACAGGGGATTATGGCTACACCTTC.

The CDR3 DNA sequence: TGTGCCAGTAGTACCTCCGCAGGGTTGAACTCTGGGGCCAACGTCCTGACTTTC. Residues: CASSTSAGLNSGANVLTF. The chain has TRBV19 and TRBJ2-6; tentatively, D is TRBD1 (5 bases). Trimming shortened V by 4 bases and J by 0 bases, and 16 bases separated the two germline ends. The germline V gene encodes CDR1 LNHDA and CDR2 SQIVND (reference sequence). The CDR3 is 18 residues long.

This clone was found a few times. V gene TRBV7-8 combines with J gene TRBJ1-4, with a weak D call TRBD1 (6 bases). CDR3 length: 15 amino acids. The germline CDR1 and CDR2 sequences are SGHVS and FQNEAQ. V was trimmed by 7 bases and J by 5 bases, leaving 17 bases between them. The CDR3 sequence: CASNLLPRGNEKLFF. Written as DNA, the CDR3 is TGTGCCAGCAACCTACTCCCCAGGGGAAATGAAAAACTGTTTTTT.